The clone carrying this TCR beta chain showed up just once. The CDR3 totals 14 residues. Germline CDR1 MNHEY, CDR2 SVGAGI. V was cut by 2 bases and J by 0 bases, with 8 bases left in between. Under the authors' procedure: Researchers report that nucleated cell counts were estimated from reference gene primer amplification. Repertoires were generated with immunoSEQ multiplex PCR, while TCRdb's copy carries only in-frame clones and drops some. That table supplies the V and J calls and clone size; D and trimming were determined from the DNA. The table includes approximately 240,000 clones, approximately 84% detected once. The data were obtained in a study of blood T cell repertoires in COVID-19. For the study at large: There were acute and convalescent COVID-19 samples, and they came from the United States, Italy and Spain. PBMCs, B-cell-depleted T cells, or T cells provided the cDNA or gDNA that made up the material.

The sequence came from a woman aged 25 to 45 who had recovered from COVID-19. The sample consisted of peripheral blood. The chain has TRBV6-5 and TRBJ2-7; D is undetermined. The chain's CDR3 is CASSYPGSSYEQYF. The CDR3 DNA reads TGTGCCAGCAGTTACCCAGGTAGCTCCTACGAGCAGTACTTC.